Presented here are 5 T cell receptor beta chains from one specimen sequenced in a study of blood T cell repertoires in COVID-19. TCRdb's copy holds only in-frame clones and misses some; the assay was immunoSEQ multiplex PCR. The sample has more than 150,000 clones; 90% are singletons. Sequencing was done on a sample of peripheral blood. These receptors came from a man aged 50 to 60 with acute or convalescent COVID-19.

V is TRBV7-2 and J is TRBJ2-2; 7 bases are a match to TRBD2. Germline V CDR1 and CDR2: SGHTA, FQGNSA. V dropped 5 bases and J dropped 8; count of bases not matched to a gene: 11. CDR3 length equals 15 residues. CDR3 DNA: TGTGCCAGCAGCCCCTGGGGAGCGGGGCGGGGGGAGCTGTTTTTT. Protein product: CASSPWGAGRGELFF.

The rearrangement links TRBV19 to TRBJ1-5; TRBD1 agrees at 9 bases. The CDR3 consists of 16 residues. Germline loops: CDR1 LNHDA, CDR2 SQIVND (reference sequence). J gave up 3 bases and V 7 bases, and 10 bases lay outside the gene matches. CDR3 protein: CASTLGTGISNQPQHF. In nucleotides, the CDR3 is TGTGCCAGTACCTTGGGGACAGGGATTTCCAATCAGCCCCAGCATTTT.

J is TRBJ2-7 and V is TRBV30; 7 bases are shared with TRBD2. V lost 4 bases to trimming and J lost 2 bases; unmatched junction nucleotides: 5. The CDR3 is 13 amino acids. Germline V CDR1 and CDR2: GTSNPN, SVGIG (reference sequence). The CDR3 coding sequence is TGTGCCTGGATGGGGGACTACACCTACGAGCAGTACTTC. Translation gives CAWMGDYTYEQYF.

The chain joins TRBV19 to TRBJ2-6, with D possibly being TRBD1 (6 bases). The CDR3 runs 17 residues. CDR1 is LNHDA and CDR2 is SQIVND in the germline V gene (reference sequence). The V and J ends lost 4 bases and 0 bases respectively, with 13 bases between them. The CDR3: CASSTDTGFSGANVLTF. CDR3 DNA sequence: TGTGCCAGTAGTACAGATACAGGGTTCTCTGGGGCCAACGTCCTGACTTTC.

V gene TRBV24-1 combines with J gene TRBJ2-7; 11 bases agree with TRBD1. Germline assignment: CDR1 KGHDR and CDR2 SFDVKD. CDR3 size: 15 residues. V shed 5 bases, J shed 4 bases, and the junction held 6 bases outside the gene matches. CDR3 protein: CATSASDRGRYEQYF. Here the CDR3 DNA reads TGTGCCACCAGTGCCTCGGACAGGGGGCGGTACGAGCAGTACTTC.